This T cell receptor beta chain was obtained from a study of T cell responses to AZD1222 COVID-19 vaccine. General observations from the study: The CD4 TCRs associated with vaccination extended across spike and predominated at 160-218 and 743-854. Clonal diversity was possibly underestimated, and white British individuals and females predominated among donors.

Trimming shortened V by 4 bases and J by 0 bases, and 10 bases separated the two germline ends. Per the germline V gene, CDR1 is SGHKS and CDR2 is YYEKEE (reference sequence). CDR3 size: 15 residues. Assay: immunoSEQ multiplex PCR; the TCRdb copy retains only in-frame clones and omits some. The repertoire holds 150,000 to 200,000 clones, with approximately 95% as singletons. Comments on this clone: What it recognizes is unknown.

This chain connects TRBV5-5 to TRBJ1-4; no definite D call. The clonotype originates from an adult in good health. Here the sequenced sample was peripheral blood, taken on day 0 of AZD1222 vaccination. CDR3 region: CASSPLVATNEKLFF. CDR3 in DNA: TGTGCCAGCAGCCCCCTAGTCGCAACTAATGAAAAACTGTTTTTT.